A selection of T cell receptor beta chains follows, all from one sample in a study of blood T cell repertoires in COVID-19. Measured with immunoSEQ multiplex PCR; TCRdb has only the in-frame clones, and not every one. This sample carries some 45,000 clones, 70% to 90% of them seen once, and the ten largest clones take roughly 10%. Material for sequencing was peripheral blood. The origin of the receptors is a human donor in a cohort sampled during active COVID-19. CDR3s include the opening cysteine and the closing phenylalanine or tryptophan. The order of the fields is V gene, J gene, CDR3 length, D gene, clone size, CDR3 DNA, CDR3 protein. A D gene is named only where the DNA matches it firmly. Not all rows give a size; the values are once, few, many and, for expanded clones, a class.

TRBV5-1	TRBJ1-6	16	NA	NA	TGCGCCAGCCCGCACCTTCTGAGCTCCTATAATTCACCCCTCCACTTT	CASPHLLSSYNSPLHF
TRBV15	TRBJ2-7	12	NA	NA	TGTGCCACCAGCATGGACAGTCAAGAGCAGTACTTC	CATSMDSQEQYF
TRBV10-3	TRBJ2-5	15	TRBD2	NA	TGTGCCATCAACGGACTAGCGGGGGGGCTAGAGACCCAGTACTTC	CAINGLAGGLETQYF
TRBV24-1	TRBJ2-5	14	NA	NA	TGTGCCACCAGTGAACCGGGTCCGGAGGAGACCCAGTACTTC	CATSEPGPEETQYF
TRBV29-1	TRBJ2-1	15	TRBD2	NA	TGCAGCGTCAGACTAGCGGGGAGATCATACAATGAGCAGTTCTTC	CSVRLAGRSYNEQFF
TRBV4-2	TRBJ2-2	17	NA	NA	TGTGCCAGCAGCCAAGATCCCGGCAGGGGGGTATCCGGGGAGCTGTTTTTT	CASSQDPGRGVSGELFF
TRBV5-8	TRBJ1-5	15	NA	NA	TGTGCCAGCAGCCTGGGGGCTTTGGGCAATCAGCCCCAGCATTTT	CASSLGALGNQPQHF
TRBV7-2	TRBJ2-5	16	TRBD2	NA	TGTGCCAGCAGCTTAGTCGGCGGGGGGGCCCAAGAGACCCAGTACTTC	CASSLVGGGAQETQYF
TRBV30	TRBJ1-6	14	TRBD1	few	TGTGCCTGGAGGCCGGGACAGGGGGCCTACACCCTCCACTTT	CAWRPGQGAYTLHF
TRBV6-6	TRBJ1-1	14	NA	NA	TGTGCCAGCAGTCCCGGGACAACGAACACTGAAGCTTTCTTT	CASSPGTTNTEAFF
TRBV7-2	TRBJ2-2	16	TRBD2	NA	TGTGCCAGCAGCTTAGGCTTAGCGGGGAGTGGCGGGGAGCTGTTTTTT	CASSLGLAGSGGELFF
TRBV7-9	TRBJ1-1	14	TRBD1	NA	TGTGCCAGCAGCCCACAGGGGACGAACACTGAAGCTTTCTTT	CASSPQGTNTEAFF
TRBV11-2	TRBJ2-3	19	TRBD2	NA	TGTGCCAGCAGCTTTCGGACTAGCGGGGGGGCACCCCTCCTTGATTCGCAGTATTTT	CASSFRTSGGAPLLDSQYF
TRBV24-1	TRBJ2-3	13	NA	once	TGTGCCACCAGTGATCAGTACACAGATACGCAGTATTTT	CATSDQYTDTQYF
TRBV30	TRBJ1-2	13	TRBD1	once	TGTGCCTGGAGTGTACAGACAGGGGATGGCTACACCTTC	CAWSVQTGDGYTF
TRBV7-6	TRBJ1-1	15	NA	NA	TGTGCCAGCAGCCCAGTCGCCGGCGGGAGCACTGAAGCTTTCTTT	CASSPVAGGSTEAFF
TRBV10-2	TRBJ2-1	15	TRBD1	NA	TGCGCCAGCAGTGACGAGGGGGCATCAGGCAATGAGCAGTTCTTC	CASSDEGASGNEQFF
TRBV6-5	TRBJ1-3	15	NA	NA	TGTGCCAGCAGTCGACAAGGTAGCTCTGGAAACACCATATATTTT	CASSRQGSSGNTIYF
TRBV9	TRBJ1-1	14	NA	NA	TGTGCCAGCAGCTCCAGACAGGCTAACACTGAAGCTTTCTTT	CASSSRQANTEAFF
TRBV13	TRBJ1-6	14	TRBD1	NA	TGTGCCAGCACCCCACCGGGACAGAATTCACCCCTCCACTTT	CASTPPGQNSPLHF
TRBV30	TRBJ2-7	14	NA	NA	TGTGCCGCACGCGCGGCGGGTAGCTCCTACGAGCAGTACTTC	CAARAAGSSYEQYF
TRBV5-4	TRBJ2-7	15	TRBD2	NA	TGTGCCAGCAGCTCCACCCTGGGGGGGACGTACGAGCAGTACTTC	CASSSTLGGTYEQYF
TRBV5-5	TRBJ2-7	12	TRBD1	NA	TGTGCCAGCAGCTCCACAGGGGGAGAGCAGTACTTC	CASSSTGGEQYF
TRBV6-2/TRBV6-3	TRBJ1-5	15	NA	NA	TGTGCCAGCAGTGACCCCCAGGGTATCAATCAGCCCCAGCATTTT	CASSDPQGINQPQHF
TRBV11-2	TRBJ1-2	15	TRBD1	NA	TGTGCCAGCAGCTTAGAGGACAGGGAAGTGTATGGCTACACCTTC	CASSLEDREVYGYTF
TRBV6-6	TRBJ1-6	13	TRBD1	NA	TGTGCCAGCAGTAGGACAGGGGAGTCACCCCTCCACTTT	CASSRTGESPLHF
TRBV28	TRBJ2-7	17	NA	NA	TGTGCCAGCAGTTTTGGGGGATCGGAGGGATACCTCTACGAGCAGTACTTC	CASSFGGSEGYLYEQYF
TRBV6-2/TRBV6-3	TRBJ2-7	14	NA	NA	TGTGCCAGCAGTTACGGGTCGGCGGGCTACGAGCAGTACTTC	CASSYGSAGYEQYF
TRBV27	TRBJ2-7	15	NA	NA	TGTGCCAGCAGTTCACTACAGGGTCGCTCCTACGAGCAGTACTTC	CASSSLQGRSYEQYF
TRBV19	TRBJ1-6	12	NA	few	TGTGCCAGTAGTGAGAGGGACTTACCCCTCCACTTT	CASSERDLPLHF
TRBV18	TRBJ2-5	13	NA	NA	TGTGCCAGCTCACATGGGAGAGAAGAGGCCCAGTACTTC	CASSHGREEAQYF
TRBV20-1	TRBJ1-5	17	TRBD1	NA	TGCAGTGCTAGTCAGACAGGGGGTGGCTATAGCAATCAGCCCCAGCATTTT	CSASQTGGGYSNQPQHF
TRBV6-5	TRBJ1-6	13	NA	NA	TGTGCCAGCAGGGGCACAGGAAATTCACCCCTCCACTTT	CASRGTGNSPLHF
TRBV21-1	TRBJ1-5	14	NA	NA	TGTGCCAGCAGCAAAGCAGGGGGTGGCCAGCCCCAGCATTTT	CASSKAGGGQPQHF
TRBV30	TRBJ1-4	17	NA	NA	TGTGCCTGGCACCGACTCAAGGTGAAGTCAACTAATGAAAAACTGTTTTTT	CAWHRLKVKSTNEKLFF